This entry describes one T cell receptor (beta chain). The antigen is undetermined. This record comes from a study of cytomegalovirus exposure and HLA in healthy donors. The PCR had 60 Vbeta and 13 Jbeta primers. Assay: immunoSEQ multiplex PCR; the TCRdb copy retains only in-frame clones and omits some. The sample shows about 78,000 clones, 55% to 85% of them seen only once. Study-level findings and limits: Later analysis revealed greater clonal expansion in HLA-associated TCR beta chains than in equally common others.

V lost 0 bases and J lost 1; bases outside the gene matches: 4. There are 16 residues in the CDR3. CDR1 is SGHTA and CDR2 is FQGTGA in the germline V gene. The sequencing input was PBMCs. The sequence derives from a woman aged 35 to 49 in good health and CMV-seropositive. V usage is TRBV7-3 and J usage is TRBJ2-3, with 7 bases fitting TRBD2. In DNA form, the CDR3 reads TGTGCCAGCAGCTTAACTAGGGCGGGGGGCACAGATACGCAGTATTTT. It is translated as CASSLTRAGGTDTQYF.